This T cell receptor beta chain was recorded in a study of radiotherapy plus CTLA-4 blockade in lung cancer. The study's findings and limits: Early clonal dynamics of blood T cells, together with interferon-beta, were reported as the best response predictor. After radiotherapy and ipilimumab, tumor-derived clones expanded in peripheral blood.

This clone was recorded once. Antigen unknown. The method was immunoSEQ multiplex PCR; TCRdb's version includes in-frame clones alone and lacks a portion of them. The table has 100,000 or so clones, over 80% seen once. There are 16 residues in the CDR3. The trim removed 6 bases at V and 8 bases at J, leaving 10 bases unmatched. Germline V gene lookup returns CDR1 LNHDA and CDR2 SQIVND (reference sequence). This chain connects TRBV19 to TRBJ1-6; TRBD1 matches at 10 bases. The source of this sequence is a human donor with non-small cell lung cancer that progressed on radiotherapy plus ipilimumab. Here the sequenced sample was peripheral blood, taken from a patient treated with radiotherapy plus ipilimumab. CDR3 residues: CASSSPQGQGYSPLHF. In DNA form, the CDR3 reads TGTGCCAGTAGCTCCCCACAGGGACAGGGGTATTCACCCCTCCACTTT.